This TCR beta chain was captured by sequencing in a study of T cells in Graves' hyperthyroidism and ophthalmopathy. Study at large: Peripheral blood was collected at initial diagnosis, before any treatment.

Patients showing uncontrolled infection, other autoimmune disease, pregnancy or lactation were ineligible. In its sample, this clonotype was seen a few times. Its specificity is unknown. RNA transcripts yielded amplified TCR beta CDR3 regions. Initially, a first-round RT-PCR of the TCR CDR3 employed the HTBI primer set. TCRdb passed the multiplex PCR reads through MiXCR, listing each CDR3 protein once. The sample gives under 400,000 distinct CDR3 sequences, less than 20% of which show up once; less than 20% is in the top ten. The study, taken as a whole, reports: By a 13 V-J model, ophthalmopathy was set apart from stable hyperthyroidism. Prediction of ophthalmopathy progression came a median approximately 7 months pre-onset.

The J segment lost 3 bases and the V segment lost 0 bases, leaving 5 bases of the junction unmatched. The CDR3 is 15 residues long. Germline CDR1 is MGHRA and CDR2 is YSYEKL. This TCR derives from a woman between 35 and 50 years old with Graves' ophthalmopathy. The gene calls are TRBV4-1 and TRBJ2-7, with 7 nucleotides matching TRBD1. Sequencing input: blood. DNA of the CDR3: TGCGCCAGCAGCCAAGAGTGGGCAGGGGGCTACGAGCAGTACTTC. Translation gives CASSQEWAGGYEQYF.